These 4 T cell receptor beta chains came from one sample sequenced in a study of T cell repertoires in cytomegalovirus infection. TCRdb reprocessed the reads with MiXCR, giving one entry per CDR3 protein. The data contain some 600,000 distinct CDR3 sequences, more than 20% of them seen just once; the ten biggest clones take up less than 9.5%. Sequencing was done on a sample of CD8+ T cells from PBMCs. Source of these receptors: a human donor in good health (CMV status not recorded). Some clones in this sample may be carry-over from other donors' samples.

The CDR3: CASTEGGEKLFF. CDR3 nucleotide sequence: TGTGCCAGCACTGAGGGGGGCGAAAAACTGTTTTTT. V gene TRBV6-6 combines with J gene TRBJ1-4; a weak D match, TRBD1 (6 bases). This CDR3 spans 12 amino acids. Trimming cost V 7 bases and J 8 bases, with 11 bases left between them. From germline, CDR1 is MNHNY and CDR2 SVGAGI (reference sequence).

The chain recombines TRBV7-9 with TRBJ1-1, with D perhaps matching TRBD1 (5 bases). Germline V gene data show CDR1 as SEHNR and CDR2 as FQNEAQ (reference sequence). Between the trimmed V and J ends, which lost 4 bases and 4 bases, there was a span of 16 bases. The CDR3 is made up of 15 amino acids. CDR3 in amino acids: CASSYPGLPPTEAFF. In DNA form, the CDR3 reads TGTGCCAGCAGCTATCCGGGGCTCCCACCCACTGAAGCTTTCTTT.

This clonotype has a handful of counts. J is TRBJ2-5 and V is TRBV20-1, with D perhaps being TRBD1 or TRBD2 (6 bases each). Trimming cost V 0 bases and J 5 bases, with 19 bases left between them. The CDR3 covers 16 residues. Per germline, CDR1 DFQATT and CDR2 SNEGSKA (reference sequence). The CDR3 region has the DNA TGCAGTGCTAGAGATCTGCGCGGGGCTCAGGGGGAGACCCAGTACTTC. This encodes CSARDLRGAQGETQYF.

This clonotype came up a few times. The chain links TRBV7-2 to TRBJ2-5; TRBD1 aligns across 8 bases. CDR3 size: 15 residues. Trimming cost V 1 base and J 5 bases; bases outside gene matches: 6. Germline assignment: CDR1 SGHTA and CDR2 FQGNSA. CDR3 coding DNA: TGTGCCAGCAGCTTAGTTCAGGGGGCAACGGAGACCCAGTACTTC. This sequence encodes CASSLVQGATETQYF.